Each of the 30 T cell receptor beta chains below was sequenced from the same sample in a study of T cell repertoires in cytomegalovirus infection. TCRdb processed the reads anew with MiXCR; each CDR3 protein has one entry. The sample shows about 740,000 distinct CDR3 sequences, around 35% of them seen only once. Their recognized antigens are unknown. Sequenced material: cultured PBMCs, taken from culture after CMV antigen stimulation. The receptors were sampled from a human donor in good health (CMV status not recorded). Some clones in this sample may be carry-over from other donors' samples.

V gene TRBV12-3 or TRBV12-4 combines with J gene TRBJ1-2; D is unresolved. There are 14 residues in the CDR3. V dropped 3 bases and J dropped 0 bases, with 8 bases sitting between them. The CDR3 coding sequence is TGTGCCAGCAGTTTTGGCGGATCTAACTATGGCTACACCTTC. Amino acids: CASSFGGSNYGYTF.

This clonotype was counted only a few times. The CDR3 nucleotides are TGCAGTGCCAACCAAGTACAAGAGACCCAGTACTTC. Translating gives CSANQVQETQYF. The genes are TRBV20-1 and TRBJ2-5; D uncertain. Germline V gene lookup returns CDR1 DFQATT and CDR2 SNEGSKA (reference sequence). The CDR3 covers 12 residues. V lost 6 bases to trimming and J lost 2 bases, with 10 bases between them.

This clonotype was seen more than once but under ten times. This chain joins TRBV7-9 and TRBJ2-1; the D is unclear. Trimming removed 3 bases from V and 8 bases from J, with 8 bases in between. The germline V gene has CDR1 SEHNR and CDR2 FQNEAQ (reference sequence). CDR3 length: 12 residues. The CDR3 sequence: CASSFYIDEQFF. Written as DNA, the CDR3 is TGTGCCAGCAGCTTCTATATAGATGAGCAGTTCTTC.

CDR3 sequence (DNA): TGCAGTGCTAGGTTAGCTTCGGCCCTCTACGAGCAGTACTTC. Translating gives CSARLASALYEQYF. The V call is TRBV20-1, the J call TRBJ2-7; no reliable D call. The CDR3 loop spans 14 amino acids. V was pared by 3 bases and J by 3 bases, with 15 bases between. Germline values: CDR1 DFQATT, CDR2 SNEGSKA (reference sequence).

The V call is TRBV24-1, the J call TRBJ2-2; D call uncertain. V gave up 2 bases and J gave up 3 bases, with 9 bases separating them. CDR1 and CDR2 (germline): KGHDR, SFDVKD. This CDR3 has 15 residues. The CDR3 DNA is TGTGCCACCAGTGATTCCAGGTTCGACACCGGGGAGCTGTTTTTT. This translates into CATSDSRFDTGELFF.

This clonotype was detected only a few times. The CDR3 loop is CASSDRGAEGEQFF. The CDR3 nucleotides are TGTGCCAGCAGCGACAGGGGCGCCGAGGGTGAGCAGTTCTTC. This rearrangement joins TRBV7-4 to TRBJ2-1, with 8 bases fitting TRBD1. The trim removed 5 bases at V and 9 bases at J, leaving 9 bases unmatched. The CDR3 loop spans 14 amino acids. Germline V CDR1 and CDR2: SGHVT, SQSDAQ.

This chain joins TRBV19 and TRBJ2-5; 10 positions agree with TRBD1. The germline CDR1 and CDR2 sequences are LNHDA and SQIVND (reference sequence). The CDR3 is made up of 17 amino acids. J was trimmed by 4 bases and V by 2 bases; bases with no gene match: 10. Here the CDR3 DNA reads TGTGCCAGTAGTATAAGGTCCGGGACAGGGGTCACAGAGACCCAGTACTTC. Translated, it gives CASSIRSGTGVTETQYF.

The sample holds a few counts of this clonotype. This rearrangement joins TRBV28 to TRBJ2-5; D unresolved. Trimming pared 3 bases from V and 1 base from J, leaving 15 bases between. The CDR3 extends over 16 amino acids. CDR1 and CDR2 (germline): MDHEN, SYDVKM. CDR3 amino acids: CASSLSSGLVQETQYF. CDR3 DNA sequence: TGTGCCAGCAGTTTGTCCTCAGGATTGGTCCAAGAGACCCAGTACTTC.

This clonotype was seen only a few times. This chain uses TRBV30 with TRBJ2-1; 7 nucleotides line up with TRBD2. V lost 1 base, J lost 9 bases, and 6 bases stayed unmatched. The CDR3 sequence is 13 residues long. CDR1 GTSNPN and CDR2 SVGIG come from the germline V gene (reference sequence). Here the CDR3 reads CAWSGASGGEQFF. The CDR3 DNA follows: TGTGCCTGGAGTGGGGCCTCGGGGGGTGAGCAGTTCTTC.

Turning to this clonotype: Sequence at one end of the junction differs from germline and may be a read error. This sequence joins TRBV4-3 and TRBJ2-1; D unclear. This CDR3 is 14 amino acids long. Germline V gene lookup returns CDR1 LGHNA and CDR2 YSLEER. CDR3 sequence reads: CASSQDLSNNEQIF. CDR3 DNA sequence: TGCGCCAGCAGCCAAGATTTGAGTAACAATGAGCAGATCTTC.

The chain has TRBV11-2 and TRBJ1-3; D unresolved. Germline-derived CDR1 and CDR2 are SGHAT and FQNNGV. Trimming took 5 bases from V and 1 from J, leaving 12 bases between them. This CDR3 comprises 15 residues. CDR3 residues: CASSPGIFSGNTIYF. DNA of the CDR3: TGTGCCAGCAGCCCGGGGATCTTTTCTGGAAACACCATATATTTT.

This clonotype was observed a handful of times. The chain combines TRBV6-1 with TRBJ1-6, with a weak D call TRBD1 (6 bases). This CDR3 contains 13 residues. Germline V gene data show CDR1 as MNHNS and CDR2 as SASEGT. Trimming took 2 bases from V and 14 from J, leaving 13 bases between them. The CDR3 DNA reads TGTGCCAGCAGTGAAAAGGGGGAAATAACCCTCCACTTT. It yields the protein CASSEKGEITLHF.

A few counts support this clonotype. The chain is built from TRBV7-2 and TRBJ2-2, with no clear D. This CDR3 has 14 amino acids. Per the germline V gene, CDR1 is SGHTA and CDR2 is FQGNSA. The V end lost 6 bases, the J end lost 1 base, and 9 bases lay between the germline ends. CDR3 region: CASRYTGNTGELFF. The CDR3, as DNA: TGTGCCAGCAGGTATACGGGGAACACCGGGGAGCTGTTTTTT.

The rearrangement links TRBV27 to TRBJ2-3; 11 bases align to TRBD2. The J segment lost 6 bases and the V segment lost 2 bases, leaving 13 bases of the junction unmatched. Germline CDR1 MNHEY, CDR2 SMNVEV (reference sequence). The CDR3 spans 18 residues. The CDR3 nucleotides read TGTGCCAGCAGTTTACCGAGAGCTAGCGGGGGGCTTGGGGATACGCAGTATTTT. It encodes CASSLPRASGGLGDTQYF.

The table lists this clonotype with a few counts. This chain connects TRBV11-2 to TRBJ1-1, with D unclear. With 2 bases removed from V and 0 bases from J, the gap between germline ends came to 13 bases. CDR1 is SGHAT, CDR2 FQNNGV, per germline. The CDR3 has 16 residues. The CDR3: CASSLTPSAVNTEAFF. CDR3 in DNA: TGTGCCAGCAGCTTAACTCCCTCGGCAGTGAACACTGAAGCTTTCTTT.

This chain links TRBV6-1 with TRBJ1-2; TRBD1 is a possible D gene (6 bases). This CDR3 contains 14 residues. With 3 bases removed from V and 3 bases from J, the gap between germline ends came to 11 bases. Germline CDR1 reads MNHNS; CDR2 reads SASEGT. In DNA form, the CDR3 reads TGTGCCAGCAGTGAGCGGGGGGCGGACTATGGCTACACCTTC. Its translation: CASSERGADYGYTF.

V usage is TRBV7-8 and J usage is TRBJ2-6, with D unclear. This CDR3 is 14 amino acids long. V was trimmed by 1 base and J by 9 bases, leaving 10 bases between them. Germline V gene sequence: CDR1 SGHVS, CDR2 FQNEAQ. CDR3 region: CASSLDMTLNVLTF. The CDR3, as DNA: TGTGCCAGCAGCTTAGACATGACCCTCAACGTCCTGACTTTC.

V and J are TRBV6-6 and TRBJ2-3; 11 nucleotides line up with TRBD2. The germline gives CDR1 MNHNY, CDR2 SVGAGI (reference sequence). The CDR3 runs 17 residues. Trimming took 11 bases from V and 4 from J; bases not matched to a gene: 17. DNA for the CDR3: TGTGCCTCCGATACTGCGAAGACTAGCGGGATACCAGATACGCAGTATTTT. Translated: CASDTAKTSGIPDTQYF.

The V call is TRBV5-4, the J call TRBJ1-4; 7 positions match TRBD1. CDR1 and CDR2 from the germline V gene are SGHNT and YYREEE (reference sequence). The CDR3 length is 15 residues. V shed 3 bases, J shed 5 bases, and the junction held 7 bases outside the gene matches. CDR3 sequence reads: CASSSSGQVNEKLFF. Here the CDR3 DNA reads TGTGCCAGCAGCTCATCTGGACAGGTGAATGAAAAACTGTTTTTT.

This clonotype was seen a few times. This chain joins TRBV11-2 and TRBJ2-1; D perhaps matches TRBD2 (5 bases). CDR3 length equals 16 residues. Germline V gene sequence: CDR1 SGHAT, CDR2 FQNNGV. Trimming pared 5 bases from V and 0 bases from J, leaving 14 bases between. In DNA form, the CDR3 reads TGTGCCAGCAGCAATCTGGACTTCAACTCCTACAATGAGCAGTTCTTC. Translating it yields CASSNLDFNSYNEQFF.

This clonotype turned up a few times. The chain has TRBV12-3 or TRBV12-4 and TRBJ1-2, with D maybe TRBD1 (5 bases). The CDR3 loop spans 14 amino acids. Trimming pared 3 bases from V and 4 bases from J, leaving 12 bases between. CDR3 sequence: CASSFQGEGYGYTF. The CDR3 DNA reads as TGTGCCAGCAGTTTCCAGGGAGAGGGCTATGGCTACACCTTC.

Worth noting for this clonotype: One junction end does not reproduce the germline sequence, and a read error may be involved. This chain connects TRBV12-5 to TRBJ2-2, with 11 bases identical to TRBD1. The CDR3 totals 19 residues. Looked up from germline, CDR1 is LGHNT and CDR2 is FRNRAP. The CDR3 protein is CTSGLPTGDRGYDTGELFF. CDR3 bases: TGTACTAGTGGTTTACCCACAGGGGACAGGGGGTACGACACCGGGGAGCTGTTTTTT.

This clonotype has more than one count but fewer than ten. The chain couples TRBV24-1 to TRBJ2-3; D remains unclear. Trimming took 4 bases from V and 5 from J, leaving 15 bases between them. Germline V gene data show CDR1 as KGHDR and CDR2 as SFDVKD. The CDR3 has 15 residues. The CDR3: CATSEPGSPRDTQYF. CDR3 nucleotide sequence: TGTGCCACCAGTGAGCCCGGGTCCCCTAGAGATACGCAGTATTTT.

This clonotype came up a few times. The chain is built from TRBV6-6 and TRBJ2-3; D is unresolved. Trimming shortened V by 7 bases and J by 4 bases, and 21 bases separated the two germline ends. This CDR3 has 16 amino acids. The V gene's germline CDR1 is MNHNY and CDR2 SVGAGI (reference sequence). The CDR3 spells CASTIVRAHAPDTQYF. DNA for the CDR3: TGTGCCAGCACCATCGTCCGGGCCCATGCCCCAGATACGCAGTATTTT.

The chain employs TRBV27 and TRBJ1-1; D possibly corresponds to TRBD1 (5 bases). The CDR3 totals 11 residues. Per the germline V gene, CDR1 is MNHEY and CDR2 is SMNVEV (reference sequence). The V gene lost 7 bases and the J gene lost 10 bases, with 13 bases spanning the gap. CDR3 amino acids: CASIGTVRAFF. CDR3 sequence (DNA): TGTGCCAGCATCGGGACCGTCAGAGCTTTCTTT.

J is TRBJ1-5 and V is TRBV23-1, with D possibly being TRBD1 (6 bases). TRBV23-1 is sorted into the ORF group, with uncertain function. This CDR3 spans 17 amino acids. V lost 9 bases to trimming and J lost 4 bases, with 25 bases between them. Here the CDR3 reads CARTPKRIQGENQPQHF. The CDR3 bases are TGCGCCAGAACACCCAAGCGCATACAGGGTGAGAATCAGCCCCAGCATTTT.

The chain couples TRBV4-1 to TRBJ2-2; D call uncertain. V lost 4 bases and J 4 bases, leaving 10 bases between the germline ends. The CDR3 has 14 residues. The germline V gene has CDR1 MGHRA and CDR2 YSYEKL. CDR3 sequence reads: CASSPRRSTGELFF. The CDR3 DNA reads TGCGCCAGCAGCCCCAGACGGAGCACCGGGGAGCTGTTTTTT.

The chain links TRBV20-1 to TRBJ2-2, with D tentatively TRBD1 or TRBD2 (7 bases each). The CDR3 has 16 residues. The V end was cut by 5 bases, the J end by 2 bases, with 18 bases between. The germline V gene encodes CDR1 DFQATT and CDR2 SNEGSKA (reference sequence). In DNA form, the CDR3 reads TGCAGTGCTGCCGGGGGAGGGGGCAGAAACACCGGGGAGCTGTTTTTT. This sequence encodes CSAAGGGGRNTGELFF.

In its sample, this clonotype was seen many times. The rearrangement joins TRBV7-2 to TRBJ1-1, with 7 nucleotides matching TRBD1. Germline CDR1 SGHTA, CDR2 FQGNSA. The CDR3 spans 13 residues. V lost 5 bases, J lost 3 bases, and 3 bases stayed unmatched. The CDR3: CASSRGLDTEAFF. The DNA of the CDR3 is TGTGCCAGCAGCAGGGGGCTCGACACTGAAGCTTTCTTT.

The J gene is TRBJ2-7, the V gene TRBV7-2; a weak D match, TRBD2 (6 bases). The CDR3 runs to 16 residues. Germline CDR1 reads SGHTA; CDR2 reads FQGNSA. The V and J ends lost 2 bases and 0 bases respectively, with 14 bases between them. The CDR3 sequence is CASSLRFSGTSYEQYF. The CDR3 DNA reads TGTGCCAGCAGCTTAAGGTTTAGCGGTACCTCCTACGAGCAGTACTTC.